Listed below are T cell receptor beta chains from one sample, sequenced in a study of early T cells in non-severe SARS-CoV-2 infection. TCRdb recomputed calls from the 5' RACE reads with MiXCR, one row per CDR3 protein. Of some 50,000 distinct CDR3 sequences in the sample, 5% to 6.5% were seen once. The material was whole blood, obtained at baseline. These TCRs come from an adult who was a healthcare worker with PCR-confirmed SARS-CoV-2 infection or an uninfected control (not recorded which). CDR3s include the opening cysteine and the closing phenylalanine or tryptophan. The order of the fields is clone size, J gene, D gene, V gene, CDR3 protein, CDR3 DNA. D genes are given only for firm matches. Not all rows give a size; the values are once, few, many and, for expanded clones, a class.

NA	TRBJ2-3	NA	TRBV5-4	CASTPPAGGTDTQYF	TGTGCCAGCACCCCTCCGGCAGGGGGCACAGATACGCAGTATTTT
many	TRBJ2-1	TRBD2	TRBV6-1	CASRGRLAGGYNEQFF	TGTGCCAGCAGAGGAAGACTAGCGGGAGGTTACAATGAGCAGTTCTTC
many	TRBJ2-7	TRBD2	TRBV20-1	CSARFSGAYEQYF	TGCAGTGCTAGATTTAGCGGGGCCTACGAGCAGTACTTC
many	TRBJ2-7	NA	TRBV20-1	CSASKPSRPNEQYF	TGCAGTGCCTCCAAGCCTAGCAGGCCCAACGAGCAGTACTTC
many	TRBJ2-7	NA	TRBV18	CASSRQAGGLTYEQYF	TGTGCCAGCTCACGCCAAGCAGGGGGACTAACCTACGAGCAGTACTTC
many	TRBJ2-3	NA	TRBV28	CASSQDRPTDTQYF	TGTGCCAGCAGTCAAGACCGACCGACAGATACGCAGTATTTT
many	TRBJ1-1	NA	TRBV30	CAWSDTVNTEAFF	TGTGCCTGGAGTGATACAGTGAACACTGAAGCTTTCTTT
few	TRBJ1-1	NA	TRBV10-2	CASSGSISTEAFF	TGCGCCAGCAGTGGGAGCATTTCCACTGAAGCTTTCTTT
many	TRBJ2-7	TRBD1	TRBV2	CASGGQLYEQYF	TGTGCCAGCGGGGGACAGCTTTACGAGCAGTACTTC
many	TRBJ2-7	NA	TRBV20-1	CSATGPSYEQYF	TGCAGTGCCACCGGACCCAGCTACGAGCAGTACTTC
many	TRBJ2-1	TRBD1	TRBV7-3	CASRDGPGGQGASNEQFF	TGTGCCAGCAGGGATGGGCCTGGAGGGCAGGGGGCAAGCAATGAGCAGTTCTTC
many	TRBJ2-7	TRBD1	TRBV28	CASSEGTGYYEQYF	TGTGCCAGCAGCGAAGGGACAGGATACTACGAGCAGTACTTC
many	TRBJ2-7	NA	TRBV2	CASRRDNPYEQYF	TGTGCCAGCCGCCGGGACAACCCCTACGAGCAGTACTTC
few	TRBJ2-3	NA	TRBV19	CASSIGVSPTDTQYF	TGTGCCAGTAGTATTGGGGTTTCCCCCACAGATACGCAGTATTTT
NA	TRBJ1-1	NA	TRBV29-1	CSVEGFGGGTEAFF	TGCAGCGTTGAAGGGTTTGGAGGAGGCACTGAAGCTTTCTTT
NA	TRBJ1-1	NA	TRBV5-1	CASSPPPPGTEAFF	TGCGCCAGCAGCCCCCCTCCCCCGGGCACTGAAGCTTTCTTT
many	TRBJ2-3	NA	TRBV5-4	CASSERGGTTDTQYF	TGTGCCAGCAGCGAGAGAGGGGGGACGACAGATACGCAGTATTTT
many	TRBJ2-5	TRBD2	TRBV4-1	CASSQGAGVKETQYF	TGCGCCAGCAGCCAAGGGGCGGGAGTGAAGGAGACCCAGTACTTC
few	TRBJ1-1	NA	TRBV29-1	CSVGWRGGNTEAFF	TGCAGCGTTGGATGGAGGGGGGGGAACACTGAAGCTTTCTTT
many	TRBJ2-3	NA	TRBV12-3/TRBV12-4	CASSRTDTQYF	TGTGCCAGCAGCCGCACAGATACGCAGTATTTT
NA	TRBJ1-1	NA	TRBV4-1	CASSQDLWGFNTEAFF	TGCGCCAGCAGCCAAGATCTTTGGGGGTTCAACACTGAAGCTTTCTTT
many	TRBJ2-1	NA	TRBV27	CASTLQSTTRRVQFF	TGTGCCAGCACCTTACAGAGTACAACCCGTAGGGTGCAGTTCTTC
many	TRBJ2-2	TRBD1	TRBV5-1	CASSFLRSDRGYTGELFF	TGCGCCAGCAGCTTCCTCAGATCTGACAGGGGGTACACCGGGGAGCTGTTTTTT
many	TRBJ1-3	NA	TRBV11-2	CASSLDSGNSGNTIYF	TGTGCCAGCAGCTTAGATTCGGGGAACTCTGGAAACACCATATATTTT
few	TRBJ2-3	TRBD2	TRBV7-6	CASRTSVTDTQYF	TGTGCCAGCAGGACTAGCGTAACGGATACGCAGTATTTT
NA	TRBJ1-4	NA	TRBV28	CASSFDGGVNEKLFF	TGTGCCAGCAGTTTCGACGGGGGAGTTAATGAAAAACTGTTTTTT
few	TRBJ2-3	TRBD1	TRBV2	CASSGGTGGLTDTQYF	TGTGCCAGCAGTGGAGGGACAGGGGGACTGACAGATACGCAGTATTTT
many	TRBJ2-3	TRBD2	TRBV18	CASSPQAGRTDTQYF	TGTGCCAGCTCACCACAAGCGGGGCGCACAGATACGCAGTATTTT
few	TRBJ2-5	TRBD2	TRBV7-8	CASSLVTSGSGQETQYF	TGTGCCAGCAGCTTAGTTACTAGCGGGAGTGGCCAAGAGACCCAGTACTTC
many	TRBJ2-1	TRBD2	TRBV20-1	CSARLASGDNEQFF	TGCAGTGCTAGATTGGCTAGCGGGGACAATGAGCAGTTCTTC
many	TRBJ1-5	TRBD1	TRBV30	CASGTENQPQHF	TGTGCCTCAGGGACAGAGAATCAGCCCCAGCATTTT
many	TRBJ1-6	NA	TRBV28	CASSLGALNSPLHF	TGTGCCAGCAGTTTGGGGGCGTTGAATTCACCCCTCCACTTT
many	TRBJ2-1	NA	TRBV20-1	CSDRSRGAGEQFF	TGCAGTGATAGGAGTAGGGGGGCAGGGGAGCAGTTCTTC
many	TRBJ2-5	TRBD1	TRBV2	CASLSTGAVETQYF	TGTGCCAGCCTATCGACAGGGGCGGTAGAGACCCAGTACTTC
many	TRBJ2-6	TRBD2	TRBV28	CASSGGLAGGPIGANVLTF	TGTGCCAGCAGCGGGGGACTAGCGGGAGGGCCGATTGGGGCCAACGTCCTGACTTTC
many	TRBJ2-1	NA	TRBV20-1	CSASYQFNEQFF	TGCAGTGCTAGTTATCAGTTCAATGAGCAGTTCTTC
many	TRBJ2-7	NA	TRBV21-1	CASSKHGGDRFAGEQYF	TGTGCCAGCAGCAAACACGGGGGAGACCGCTTCGCCGGGGAGCAGTACTTC
many	TRBJ2-2	NA	TRBV5-1	CASSYGTENTGELFF	TGCGCCAGCAGCTATGGGACGGAAAACACCGGGGAGCTGTTTTTT
many	TRBJ2-7	NA	TRBV10-3	CAISDPMTGASYEQYF	TGTGCCATCAGTGACCCTATGACGGGAGCCTCCTACGAGCAGTACTTC
NA	TRBJ2-7	TRBD2	TRBV11-2	CASSLGGASGSCEQYF	TGTGCCAGCAGCTTAGGAGGGGCTAGCGGGTCCTGCGAGCAGTACTTC
few	TRBJ1-1	NA	TRBV9	CASTQSGVADTEAFF	TGTGCCAGCACCCAGTCCGGGGTGGCCGACACTGAAGCTTTCTTT
many	TRBJ2-7	NA	TRBV5-4	CASSVSQFGYEQYF	TGTGCCAGCAGCGTAAGTCAGTTCGGCTACGAGCAGTACTTC
many	TRBJ1-4	NA	TRBV3-1	CASKFRDGEKLFF	TGTGCCAGCAAGTTCCGGGACGGTGAAAAACTGTTTTTT
many	TRBJ1-2	TRBD1	TRBV5-6	CASSLGQGMSYTF	TGTGCCAGCAGCTTGGGACAGGGGATGAGCTACACCTTC
many	TRBJ2-2	NA	TRBV7-3	CASSQGRPSGELFF	TGTGCCAGCAGCCAGGGCAGGCCATCGGGGGAGCTGTTTTTT